These T cell receptor beta chains were read from a single sample in a study of T-cell memory formation after mild COVID-19. Each CDR3 protein gets one entry after TCRdb re-called the 5' RACE reads with MiXCR. This sample has a few hundred thousand distinct CDR3 sequences, with more than 15% found just once. The sample was PBMCs or a T cell subset sorted from them (not recorded which). The receptors here all came from a young man who had mild COVID-19 (a few samples of this study predate the infection). Cell type and time point are not known. Each CDR3 is given with its conserved first and last residue. The D gene is left open where the match is weak. For some rows the clone size is stated as once, few or many, or as a class when expanded; others skip it.

V gene	J gene	D gene	clone size	CDR3 protein	CDR3 DNA
TRBV6-5	TRBJ2-6	NA	few	CASSLRPASGANVLTF	TGTGCCAGCAGTTTAAGACCGGCCTCTGGGGCCAACGTCCTGACTTTC
TRBV7-2	TRBJ1-4	TRBD1	NA	CASSLAGQGVEKLFF	TGTGCCAGCAGCTTAGCGGGCCAGGGGGTAGAAAAACTGTTTTTT
TRBV5-1	TRBJ2-3	NA	few	CASSLARTQYF	TGCGCCAGCAGCTTGGCTCGTACGCAGTATTTT
TRBV12-3/TRBV12-4	TRBJ2-3	TRBD2	NA	CASRLSGTDTQYF	TGTGCCAGCAGACTTAGCGGGACAGATACGCAGTATTTT
TRBV9	TRBJ2-7	NA	few	CASSPTLDWQYYEQYF	TGTGCCAGCAGCCCCACCCTTGACTGGCAGTATTACGAGCAGTACTTC
TRBV7-2	TRBJ1-5	NA	NA	CASSLAGGDSNQPQHF	TGTGCCAGCAGCTTAGCGGGAGGGGATAGCAATCAGCCCCAGCATTTT
TRBV5-1	TRBJ2-7	NA	few	CASSLKRGPYEQYF	TGCGCCAGCAGCTTGAAGAGGGGCCCCTACGAGCAGTACTTC
TRBV7-3	TRBJ2-2	NA	few	CASSLPLGGNRDTGELFF	TGTGCCAGCAGCTTACCTCTCGGAGGGAATAGAGACACCGGGGAGCTGTTTTTT
TRBV7-3	TRBJ2-5	NA	few	CASSPGSTQGETQYF	TGTGCCAGCAGTCCGGGTTCTACTCAGGGAGAGACCCAGTACTTC
TRBV5-8	TRBJ1-1	NA	NA	CASSPGPGDMNTEAFF	TGTGCCAGCAGCCCGGGGCCCGGGGACATGAACACTGAAGCTTTCTTT
TRBV5-1	TRBJ2-5	NA	NA	CASSWGGGKETQYF	TGCGCCAGCAGCTGGGGGGGCGGTAAAGAGACCCAGTACTTC
TRBV6-6	TRBJ1-3	NA	NA	CASSRQENSGNTIYF	TGTGCCAGCAGTCGACAGGAAAACTCTGGAAACACCATATATTTT
TRBV19	TRBJ1-2	NA	few	CASSRQPYGYTF	TGTGCCAGTAGTAGACAGCCCTATGGCTACACCTTC
TRBV5-1	TRBJ2-4	NA	few	CASSFHDRAKNIQYF	TGCGCCAGCAGCTTCCACGACCGAGCCAAAAACATTCAGTACTTC
TRBV5-1	TRBJ2-2	NA	few	CASSFEGENTGELFF	TGCGCCAGCAGCTTTGAGGGAGAGAACACCGGGGAGCTGTTTTTT
TRBV5-6	TRBJ2-3	TRBD2	many	CASIYLGLAGGTDTQYF	TGTGCCAGCATCTACCTAGGACTAGCGGGGGGGACAGATACGCAGTATTTT
TRBV9	TRBJ1-4	NA	NA	CASSGGGSNEKLFF	TGTGCCAGCAGCGGAGGGGGTTCCAATGAAAAACTGTTTTTT
TRBV2	TRBJ2-5	TRBD2	few	CARSGGEYQETQYF	TGTGCCAGAAGCGGGGGGGAGTACCAAGAGACCCAGTACTTC
TRBV7-2	TRBJ2-4	NA	NA	CASSFPLGDPKNIQYF	TGTGCCAGCAGCTTCCCCCTCGGGGACCCCAAAAACATTCAGTACTTC
TRBV27	TRBJ1-4	TRBD1	NA	CATSGQGNEKLFF	TGTGCCACCAGCGGACAGGGAAATGAAAAACTGTTTTTT
TRBV7-2	TRBJ2-5	NA	NA	CASSRQGLLRETQYF	TGTGCCAGCAGCCGACAGGGACTTCTGCGGGAGACCCAGTACTTC
TRBV4-2	TRBJ1-3	NA	NA	CASSRQGGGRGTGNTIYF	TGTGCCAGCAGCCGACAAGGAGGAGGCCGTGGGACTGGAAACACCATATATTTT
TRBV20-1	TRBJ1-1	NA	NA	CGRQGTEAFF	TGCGGGCGGCAGGGGACTGAAGCTTTCTTT
TRBV6-5	TRBJ1-4	NA	NA	CASSPGGRNEKLFF	TGTGCCAGCAGTCCCGGGGGGCGCAATGAAAAACTGTTTTTT
TRBV9	TRBJ2-1	NA	NA	CASSGSQSSYNEQFF	TGTGCCAGCAGCGGATCTCAGAGCTCCTACAATGAGCAGTTCTTC
TRBV4-3	TRBJ1-1	NA	NA	CASSQNTGPNTEAFF	TGCGCCAGCAGCCAGAACACGGGGCCGAACACTGAAGCTTTCTTT
TRBV15	TRBJ2-7	TRBD1	NA	CATSREDREIDEQYF	TGTGCCACCAGCAGAGAGGACAGGGAGATCGACGAGCAGTACTTC
TRBV6-2/TRBV6-3	TRBJ2-2	TRBD2	few	CASSPSSGDNTGELFF	TGTGCCAGCAGTCCTTCCAGCGGGGATAACACCGGGGAGCTGTTTTTT
TRBV29-1	TRBJ2-5	NA	NA	CSVEDAKETQYF	TGCAGCGTTGAGGACGCCAAAGAGACCCAGTACTTC
TRBV7-3	TRBJ2-2	NA	NA	CASSFFPTRGTGELFF	TGTGCCAGCAGCTTTTTTCCGACCCGTGGAACCGGGGAGCTGTTTTTT
TRBV20-1	TRBJ1-1	NA	NA	CSARRANTEAFF	TGCAGTGCTAGAAGGGCAAACACTGAAGCTTTCTTT
TRBV5-1	TRBJ2-5	TRBD2	many	CASSLGSASGGQETQYF	TGCGCCAGCAGCTTGGGATCTGCTAGCGGGGGGCAAGAGACCCAGTACTTC
TRBV7-2	TRBJ2-5	TRBD2	few	CASSRGGSGETQYF	TGTGCCAGCAGCCGGGGGGGGTCAGGGGAGACCCAGTACTTC